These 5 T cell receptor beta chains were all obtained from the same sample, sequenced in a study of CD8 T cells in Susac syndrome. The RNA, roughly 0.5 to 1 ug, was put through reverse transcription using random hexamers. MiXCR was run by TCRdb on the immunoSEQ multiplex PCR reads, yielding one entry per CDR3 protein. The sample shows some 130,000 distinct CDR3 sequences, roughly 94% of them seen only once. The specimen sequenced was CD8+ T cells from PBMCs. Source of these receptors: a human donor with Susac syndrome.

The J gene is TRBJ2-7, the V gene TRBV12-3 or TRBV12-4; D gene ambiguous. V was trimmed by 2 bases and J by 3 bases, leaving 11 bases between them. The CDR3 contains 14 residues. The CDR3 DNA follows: TGTGCCAGCAGTTTATTGGGTAACCTCTACGAGCAGTACTTC. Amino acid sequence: CASSLLGNLYEQYF.

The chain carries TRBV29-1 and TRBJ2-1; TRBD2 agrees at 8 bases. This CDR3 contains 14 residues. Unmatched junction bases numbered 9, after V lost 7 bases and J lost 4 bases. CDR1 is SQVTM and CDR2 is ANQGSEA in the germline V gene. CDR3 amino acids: CSGERESSYNEQFF. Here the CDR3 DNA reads TGCAGCGGGGAGCGGGAGTCCTCTTACAATGAGCAGTTCTTC.

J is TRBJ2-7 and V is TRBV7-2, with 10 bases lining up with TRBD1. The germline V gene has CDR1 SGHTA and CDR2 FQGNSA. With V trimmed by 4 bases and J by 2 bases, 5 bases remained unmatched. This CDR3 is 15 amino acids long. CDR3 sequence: CASSSRDRGPYEQYF. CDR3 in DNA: TGTGCCAGCAGCTCCCGGGACAGGGGCCCCTACGAGCAGTACTTC.

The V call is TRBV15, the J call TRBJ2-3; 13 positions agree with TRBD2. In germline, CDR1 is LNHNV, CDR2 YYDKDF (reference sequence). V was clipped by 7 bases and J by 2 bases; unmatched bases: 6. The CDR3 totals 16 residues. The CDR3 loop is CATTPTSGRDTDTQYF. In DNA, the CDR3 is TGTGCCACCACCCCTACTAGCGGGAGGGACACAGATACGCAGTATTTT.

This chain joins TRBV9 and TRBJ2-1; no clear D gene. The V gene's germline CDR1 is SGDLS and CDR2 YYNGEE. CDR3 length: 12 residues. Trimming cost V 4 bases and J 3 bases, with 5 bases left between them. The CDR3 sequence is CASSPLYNEQFF. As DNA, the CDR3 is TGTGCCAGCAGCCCGCTCTACAATGAGCAGTTCTTC.